The entry below describes one T cell receptor beta chain. The antigen is not known. Clones were read by immunoSEQ multiplex PCR, and TCRdb kept only the in-frame ones, dropping some. The table lists some 160,000 clones, roughly 88% of them singletons, with less than 2% in the top ten. These data originate in a study of T cell responses to AZD1222 COVID-19 vaccine. Broader study findings: Spike-specific TCR breadth rose after two AZD1222 doses, and depth rose as well. Females outnumbered males among donors, who were mostly white British; clonal diversity was possibly underestimated. As reported, nearly half of all spike-specific TCRs target variant regions that are unmutated. Vaccine-related CD4 TCRs covered spike, predominating at 160-218 and 743-854.

The sequences come from peripheral blood, collected 28 days after the second AZD1222 dose. The receptor was isolated from an adult who received the AZD1222 COVID-19 vaccine.

The CDR3 sequence: CASSKWTSGGGTDTQYF. The CDR3 DNA sequence: TGTGCCAGCTCAAAGTGGACTAGCGGGGGAGGCACAGATACGCAGTATTTT. V gene TRBV18 combines with J gene TRBJ2-3; 13 bases fit TRBD2. Trimming cost V 5 bases and J 1 base; bases outside gene matches: 6. This CDR3 region has 17 residues. The V gene's germline CDR1 is KGHSH and CDR2 LQKENI.